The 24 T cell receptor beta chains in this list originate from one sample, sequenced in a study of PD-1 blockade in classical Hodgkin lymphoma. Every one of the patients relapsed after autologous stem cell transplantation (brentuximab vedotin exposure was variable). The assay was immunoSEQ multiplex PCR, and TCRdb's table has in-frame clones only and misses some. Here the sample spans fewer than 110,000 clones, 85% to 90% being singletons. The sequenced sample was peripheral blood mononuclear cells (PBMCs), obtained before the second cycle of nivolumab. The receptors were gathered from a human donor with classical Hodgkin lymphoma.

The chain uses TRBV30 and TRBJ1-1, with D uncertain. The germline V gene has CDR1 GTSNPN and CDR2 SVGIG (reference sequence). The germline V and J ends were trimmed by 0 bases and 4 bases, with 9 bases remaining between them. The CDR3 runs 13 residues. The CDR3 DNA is TGTGCCTGGAGTGTAATTGTAGGCACTGAAGCTTTCTTT. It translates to CAWSVIVGTEAFF.

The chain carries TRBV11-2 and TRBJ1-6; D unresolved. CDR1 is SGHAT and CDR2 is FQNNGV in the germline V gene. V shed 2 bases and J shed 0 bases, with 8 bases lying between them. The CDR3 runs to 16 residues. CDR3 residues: CASSLTTGSYNSPLHF. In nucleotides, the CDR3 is TGTGCCAGCAGCTTAACCACCGGCTCCTATAATTCACCCCTCCACTTT.

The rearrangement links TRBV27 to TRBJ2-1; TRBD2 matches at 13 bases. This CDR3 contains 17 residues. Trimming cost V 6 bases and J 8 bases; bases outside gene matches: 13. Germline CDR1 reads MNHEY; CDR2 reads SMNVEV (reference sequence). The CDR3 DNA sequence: TGTGCCAGCAGCATTGGCCCGGGTGGACTAGCGGGGGATGAGCAGTTCTTC. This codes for CASSIGPGGLAGDEQFF.

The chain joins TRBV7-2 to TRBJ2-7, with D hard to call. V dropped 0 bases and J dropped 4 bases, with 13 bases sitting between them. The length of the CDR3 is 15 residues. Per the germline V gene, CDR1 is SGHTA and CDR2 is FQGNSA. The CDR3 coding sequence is TGTGCCAGCAGCTTAGCAACCCCCGGTGGTTACGAGCAGTACTTC. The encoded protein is CASSLATPGGYEQYF.

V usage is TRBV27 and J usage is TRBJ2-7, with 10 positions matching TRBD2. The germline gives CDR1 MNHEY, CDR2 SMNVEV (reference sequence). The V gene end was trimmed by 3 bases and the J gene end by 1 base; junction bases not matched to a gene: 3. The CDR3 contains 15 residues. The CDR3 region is CASSFGLADSYEQYF. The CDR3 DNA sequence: TGTGCCAGCAGTTTTGGACTAGCGGATTCCTACGAGCAGTACTTC.

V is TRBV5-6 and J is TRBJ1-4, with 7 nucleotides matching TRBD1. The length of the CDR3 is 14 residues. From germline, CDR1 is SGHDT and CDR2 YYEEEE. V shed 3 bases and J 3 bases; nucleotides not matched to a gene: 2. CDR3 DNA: TGTGCCAGCAGCTGGGGGACAGCTAATGAAAAACTGTTTTTT. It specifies CASSWGTANEKLFF.

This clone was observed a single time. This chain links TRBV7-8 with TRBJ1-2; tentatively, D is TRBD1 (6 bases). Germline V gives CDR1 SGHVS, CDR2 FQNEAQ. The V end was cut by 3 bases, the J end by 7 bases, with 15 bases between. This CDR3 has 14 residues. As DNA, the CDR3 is TGTGCCAGCAGCTTGATTCCGGGGGCGGGTGGCTACACCTTC. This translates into CASSLIPGAGGYTF.

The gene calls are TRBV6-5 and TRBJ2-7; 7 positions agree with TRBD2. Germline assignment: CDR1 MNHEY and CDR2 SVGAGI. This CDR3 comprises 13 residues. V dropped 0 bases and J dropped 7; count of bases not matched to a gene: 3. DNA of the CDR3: TGTGCCAGCAGTTACTCGAAGCGGGAAGAGCAGTACTTC. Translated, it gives CASSYSKREEQYF.

The chain's CDR3 is CASTPPLVLYNTGELFF. Written as DNA, the CDR3 is TGTGCCAGCACCCCCCCTCTTGTCCTGTATAACACCGGGGAGCTGTTTTTT. V and J are TRBV28 and TRBJ2-2; D gene unclear. V was clipped by 7 bases and J by 2 bases, with 20 bases between them. The CDR3 has 17 residues. Germline CDR1 MDHEN, CDR2 SYDVKM.

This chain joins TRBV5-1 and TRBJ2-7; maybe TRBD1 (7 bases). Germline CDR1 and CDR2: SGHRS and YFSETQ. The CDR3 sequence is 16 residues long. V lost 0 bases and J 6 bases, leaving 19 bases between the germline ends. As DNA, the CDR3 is TGCGCCAGCAGCTTGGCAGGGGGGACTCCGACCCGCGAGCAGTACTTC. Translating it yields CASSLAGGTPTREQYF.

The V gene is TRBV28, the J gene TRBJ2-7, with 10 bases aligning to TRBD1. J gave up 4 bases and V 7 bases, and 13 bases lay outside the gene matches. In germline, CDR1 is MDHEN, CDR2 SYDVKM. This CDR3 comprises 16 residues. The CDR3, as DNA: TGTGCCAGCAAGGGTCTAACGGGACAGGGGACTTACGAGCAGTACTTC. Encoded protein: CASKGLTGQGTYEQYF.

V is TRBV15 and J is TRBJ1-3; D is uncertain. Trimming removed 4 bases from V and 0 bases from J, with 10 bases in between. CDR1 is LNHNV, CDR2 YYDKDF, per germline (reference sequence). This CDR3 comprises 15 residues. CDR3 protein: CATSINWSSGNTIYF. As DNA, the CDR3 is TGTGCCACCAGCATAAATTGGAGCTCTGGAAACACCATATATTTT.

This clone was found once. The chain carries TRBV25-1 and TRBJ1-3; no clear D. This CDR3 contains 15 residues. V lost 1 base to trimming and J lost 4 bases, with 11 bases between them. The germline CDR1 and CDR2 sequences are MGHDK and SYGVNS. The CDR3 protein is CASSEWPGSGNTIYF. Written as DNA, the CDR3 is TGTGCCAGCAGTGAATGGCCGGGGTCCGGAAACACCATATATTTT.

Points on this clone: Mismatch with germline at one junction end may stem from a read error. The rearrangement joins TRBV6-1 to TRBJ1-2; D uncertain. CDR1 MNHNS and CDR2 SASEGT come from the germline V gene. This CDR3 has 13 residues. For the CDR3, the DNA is TGTGCCAGCAGTGAAAATTTAGTCAGTGGGAATGTCTTC. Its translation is CASSENLVSGNVF.

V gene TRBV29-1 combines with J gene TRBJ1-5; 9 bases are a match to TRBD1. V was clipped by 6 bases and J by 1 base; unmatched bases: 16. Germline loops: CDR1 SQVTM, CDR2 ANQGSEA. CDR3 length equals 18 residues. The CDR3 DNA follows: TGCAGCGTAACGACCCAAAATGGCGGGACAGGGAGCAATCAGCCCCAGCATTTT. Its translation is CSVTTQNGGTGSNQPQHF.

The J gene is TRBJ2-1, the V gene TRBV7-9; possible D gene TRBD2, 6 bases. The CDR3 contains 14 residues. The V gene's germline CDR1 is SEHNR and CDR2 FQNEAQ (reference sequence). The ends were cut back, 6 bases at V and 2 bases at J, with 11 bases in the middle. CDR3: CASRIREAYNEQFF. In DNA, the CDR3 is TGTGCCAGCAGGATCAGGGAGGCCTACAATGAGCAGTTCTTC.

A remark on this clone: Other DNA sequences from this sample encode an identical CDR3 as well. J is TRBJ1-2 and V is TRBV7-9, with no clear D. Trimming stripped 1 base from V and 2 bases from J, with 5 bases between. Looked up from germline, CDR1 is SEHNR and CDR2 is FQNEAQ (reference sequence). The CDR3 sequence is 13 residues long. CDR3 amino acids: CASSLGGNYGYTF. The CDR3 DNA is TGTGCCAGCAGCTTAGGTGGAAACTATGGCTACACCTTC.

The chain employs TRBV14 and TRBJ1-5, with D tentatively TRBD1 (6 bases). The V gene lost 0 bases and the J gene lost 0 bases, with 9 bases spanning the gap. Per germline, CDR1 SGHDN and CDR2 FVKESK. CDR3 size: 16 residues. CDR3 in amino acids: CASSQDAGVSNQPQHF. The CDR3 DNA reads TGTGCCAGCAGCCAAGACGCAGGGGTTAGCAATCAGCCCCAGCATTTT.

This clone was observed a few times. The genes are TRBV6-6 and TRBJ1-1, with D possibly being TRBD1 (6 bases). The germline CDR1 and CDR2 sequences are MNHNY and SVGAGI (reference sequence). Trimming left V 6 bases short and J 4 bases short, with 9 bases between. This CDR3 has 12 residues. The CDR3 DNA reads TGTGCCAGCAGAGGGGGGGGCACTGAAGCTTTCTTT. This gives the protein CASRGGGTEAFF.

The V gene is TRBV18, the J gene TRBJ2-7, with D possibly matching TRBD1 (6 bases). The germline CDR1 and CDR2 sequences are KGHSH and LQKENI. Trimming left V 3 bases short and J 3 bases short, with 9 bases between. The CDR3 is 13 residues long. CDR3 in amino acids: CASSPGQIYEQYF. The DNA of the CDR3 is TGTGCCAGCTCACCCGGACAGATCTACGAGCAGTACTTC.

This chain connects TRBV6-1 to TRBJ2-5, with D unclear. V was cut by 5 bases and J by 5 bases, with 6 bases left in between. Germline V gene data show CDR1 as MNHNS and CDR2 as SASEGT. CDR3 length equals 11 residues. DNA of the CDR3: TGTGCCAGCAGTATAGGGGAGACCCAGTACTTC. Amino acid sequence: CASSIGETQYF.

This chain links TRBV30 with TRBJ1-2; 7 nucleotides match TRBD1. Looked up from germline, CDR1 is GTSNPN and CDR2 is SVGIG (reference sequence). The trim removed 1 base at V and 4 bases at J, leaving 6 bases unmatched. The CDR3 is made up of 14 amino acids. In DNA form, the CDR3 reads TGTGCCTGGAGTGCTGACAGGGTTGGCTATGGCTACACCTTC. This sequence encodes CAWSADRVGYGYTF.

The CDR3 nucleotides read TGTGCCAGCAGCCCACGGACCTCTGGCGGGGACTACGAGCAGTACTTC. Amino acid sequence: CASSPRTSGGDYEQYF. This chain uses TRBV9 with TRBJ2-7; perhaps TRBD2 as D (6 bases). The V gene lost 4 bases and the J gene lost 3 bases, with 20 bases spanning the gap. The CDR3 loop spans 16 amino acids. CDR1 and CDR2 (germline): SGDLS, YYNGEE.

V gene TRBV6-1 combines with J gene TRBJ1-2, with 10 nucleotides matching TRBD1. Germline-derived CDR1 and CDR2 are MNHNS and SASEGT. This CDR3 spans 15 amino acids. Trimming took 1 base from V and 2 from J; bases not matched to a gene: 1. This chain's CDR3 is CASSEVTGGNYGYTF. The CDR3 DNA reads TGTGCCAGCAGTGAAGTGACAGGGGGCAACTATGGCTACACCTTC.